The 2 T cell receptor beta chains reported below all come from one sample, sequenced in a study of vaccination and CD4 T cells after COVID-19 (dated by TCRdb to the early 2020s). Libraries were built with PCR. The sequencer was an Illumina iSeq 100. DNA from cultured CD4+ T cells underwent TCR sequencing with the Oncomine TCR Beta short-read assay at the Johns Hopkins FTIC core. TCRdb cleaned the public reads at Q25 with fastp, built clones with MiXCR and kept in-frame beta chains. Every CDR3 protein is listed once, alongside the most common genes and DNA of its rows. The sample table shows roughly 15,000 distinct CDR3 sequences, and around 60% are seen once. The biggest ten clones account for about 7.8% of the sample. The treatment or condition label, read with the paper, signifies: approximately nine-day PBMC culture with coronavirus spike peptide pools or control peptides (ViraFEST assay). For these receptors, no antigen is known.

Sequencing was carried out using CD4+ T cells from blood, cultured in vitro. The receptors were gathered from a human donor who had recovered from COVID-19.

The chain employs TRBV5-5 and TRBJ2-7; 7 bases agree with TRBD1. This CDR3 has 15 amino acids. Germline V CDR1 and CDR2: SGHKS, YYEKEE (reference sequence). V dropped 0 bases and J dropped 3; count of bases not matched to a gene: 6. CDR3 in amino acids: CASSLEGALFYEQYF. CDR3 DNA: TGTGCCAGCAGCTTGGAGGGGGCACTTTTCTACGAGCAGTACTTC.

The rearrangement joins TRBV2 to TRBJ1-2; D gene unclear. Trimming took 9 bases from V and 3 from J, leaving 8 bases between them. The CDR3 totals 11 residues. Germline V gives CDR1 SNHLY, CDR2 FYNNEI. The CDR3 spells CASGPHYGYTF. The CDR3 nucleotides read TGTGCCAGTGGGCCCCACTATGGCTACACCTTC.